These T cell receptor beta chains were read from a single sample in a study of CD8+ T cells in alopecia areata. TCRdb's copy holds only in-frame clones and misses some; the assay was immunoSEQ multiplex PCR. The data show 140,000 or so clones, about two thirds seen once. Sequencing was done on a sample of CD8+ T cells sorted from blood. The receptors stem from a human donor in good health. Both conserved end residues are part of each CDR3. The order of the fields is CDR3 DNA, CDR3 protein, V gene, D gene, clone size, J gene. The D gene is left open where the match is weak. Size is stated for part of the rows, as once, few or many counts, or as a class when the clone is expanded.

DNA: TGCGCCAGCAGTCAATGCACGTCCGGGACAGGGCAGGGTACGCAGTATTTT
CDR3: CASSQCTSGTGQGTQYF
V: TRBV23-1
D: TRBD1
size: -
J: TRBJ2-3

DNA: TGCGCCAGCAGTCAAGGGGCCGTCCCCTTATATGGCTACACCTTC
CDR3: CASSQGAVPLYGYTF
V: TRBV23-1
D: -
size: -
J: TRBJ1-2

DNA: TGTGCCTTCCAAGGGTACCTAGAGGATTACGAGCAGTACTTC
CDR3: CAFQGYLEDYEQYF
V: TRBV2
D: -
size: -
J: TRBJ2-7

DNA: TGTGCCAGCAGTTTCCGCTCCGACGCTGAAGCTTTCTTT
CDR3: CASSFRSDAEAFF
V: TRBV27
D: -
size: -
J: TRBJ1-1

DNA: TGTGCCAGCAGCTGGCTAGCTACCGGGGAGCTGTTTTTT
CDR3: CASSWLATGELFF
V: TRBV5-6
D: -
size: -
J: TRBJ2-2

DNA: TGTGCCAGCCAAGAAGGTGGGGATCAGCCCCAGCATTTT
CDR3: CASQEGGDQPQHF
V: TRBV7-9
D: -
size: -
J: TRBJ1-5

DNA: TGTGCCACCGCTGGGGGGAATGAGCAGTTCTTC
CDR3: CATAGGNEQFF
V: TRBV11-2
D: -
size: -
J: TRBJ2-1

DNA: TGTGCCAGCGGGGGGAACGAGCAGTACTTC
CDR3: CASGGNEQYF
V: TRBV9
D: -
size: -
J: TRBJ2-7

DNA: TGCGCCAGCAGTATCGGTGCGGATACGCAGTATTTT
CDR3: CASSIGADTQYF
V: TRBV5-1
D: -
size: -
J: TRBJ2-3

DNA: TGTGCCAGCAGTGCCCGCGGGAGGCCGTCCTACAATGAGCAGTTCTTC
CDR3: CASSARGRPSYNEQFF
V: TRBV27
D: TRBD2
size: -
J: TRBJ2-1

DNA: TGTGCCACCAGCAGTGCGGGGGAGACCCAGTACTTC
CDR3: CATSSAGETQYF
V: TRBV15
D: -
size: -
J: TRBJ2-5

DNA: TGTGCCAGCAGTTTCAGGGAGAGGGAGGACACTGAAGCTTTCTTT
CDR3: CASSFREREDTEAFF
V: TRBV27
D: -
size: few
J: TRBJ1-1

DNA: TGTGCCAGCAGTTCCCCGGGTATTAGCGGGCACTCCTACGAGCAGTACTTC
CDR3: CASSSPGISGHSYEQYF
V: TRBV28
D: TRBD2
size: -
J: TRBJ2-7

DNA: TGTGCCAGCAGCCCCTATAGCGGAAGCTCCTACGAGCAGTACTTC
CDR3: CASSPYSGSSYEQYF
V: TRBV7-2
D: -
size: -
J: TRBJ2-7

DNA: TGTGCCAGCAGTTACGTCGGGGGCGAGCAGTTCTTC
CDR3: CASSYVGGEQFF
V: TRBV6-5
D: -
size: -
J: TRBJ2-1

DNA: TGTGCCAGCAGCTTGCAGGGCTACGAGCAGTACTTC
CDR3: CASSLQGYEQYF
V: TRBV6-5
D: -
size: -
J: TRBJ2-7

DNA: TGTGCCAGCAGTGATGGGTTGGCAGGGTGGACCGGGGAGCTGTTTTTT
CDR3: CASSDGLAGWTGELFF
V: TRBV25-1
D: -
size: few
J: TRBJ2-2

DNA: TGTGCCAGTAGTCTTACTGGCACAGATACGCAGTATTTT
CDR3: CASSLTGTDTQYF
V: TRBV19
D: -
size: -
J: TRBJ2-3

DNA: TGTGCCAGCAGCTTCGGGACAGGCTACGAGCAGTACTTC
CDR3: CASSFGTGYEQYF
V: TRBV7-7
D: TRBD1
size: -
J: TRBJ2-7

DNA: TGCGCCAGCAAACGACTAGCGGGAGGGCACAATGAGCAGTTCTTC
CDR3: CASKRLAGGHNEQFF
V: TRBV5-1
D: TRBD2
size: -
J: TRBJ2-1

DNA: TGTGCCAGCCGCCAACCAGACAGGGAAGGCGAGCAGTACTTC
CDR3: CASRQPDREGEQYF
V: TRBV28
D: TRBD1
size: -
J: TRBJ2-7

DNA: TGTGCCAGCAGCTCCGGGGGGTCAAGGTACGAGCAGTACTTC
CDR3: CASSSGGSRYEQYF
V: TRBV5-6
D: TRBD2
size: -
J: TRBJ2-7

DNA: TGCGCCAGCATCAACCGCACCAGGGGGACTAGCTCCTACGAGCAGTACTTC
CDR3: CASINRTRGTSSYEQYF
V: TRBV23-1
D: -
size: few
J: TRBJ2-7

DNA: TGCAGCGTTGAGCGGCAGAACACTGAAGCTTTCTTT
CDR3: CSVERQNTEAFF
V: TRBV29-1
D: -
size: -
J: TRBJ1-1

DNA: TGTGCCAGCACCCCGCGGAGCGGGCCCAATGAGCAGTTCTTC
CDR3: CASTPRSGPNEQFF
V: TRBV9
D: -
size: -
J: TRBJ2-1

DNA: TGCGCCAGCAGCCAAGTTTATAGGACAGGGACACCTAGCACAGATACGCAGTATTTT
CDR3: CASSQVYRTGTPSTDTQYF
V: TRBV4-1
D: TRBD1
size: few
J: TRBJ2-3

DNA: TGTGCCAGCGGGACTAGTGGGGCGGGAGAGCAGTTCTTC
CDR3: CASGTSGAGEQFF
V: TRBV27
D: TRBD2
size: -
J: TRBJ2-1

DNA: TGTGCCAGCAGCGTAGAGGGCGGCACCGTGGCCTTC
CDR3: CASSVEGGTVAF
V: TRBV9
D: -
size: -
J: TRBJ1-2

DNA: TGTGCCAGCAGCTTCAGGGGTCCCGACGAGCAGTACTTC
CDR3: CASSFRGPDEQYF
V: TRBV7-2
D: -
size: -
J: TRBJ2-7

DNA: TGCAGCGTTGGATCAGGGGGGAAAGTGGACGAGCAGTACTTC
CDR3: CSVGSGGKVDEQYF
V: TRBV29-1
D: -
size: -
J: TRBJ2-7

DNA: TGTGCCAGCAGCTTGCCAGGGGGCGGTACGCAGTATTTT
CDR3: CASSLPGGGTQYF
V: TRBV6-5
D: TRBD1
size: few
J: TRBJ2-3

DNA: TGTGCCAGCAGTTTGGGATTAAGTAATGGCTACACCTTC
CDR3: CASSLGLSNGYTF
V: TRBV28
D: -
size: -
J: TRBJ1-2